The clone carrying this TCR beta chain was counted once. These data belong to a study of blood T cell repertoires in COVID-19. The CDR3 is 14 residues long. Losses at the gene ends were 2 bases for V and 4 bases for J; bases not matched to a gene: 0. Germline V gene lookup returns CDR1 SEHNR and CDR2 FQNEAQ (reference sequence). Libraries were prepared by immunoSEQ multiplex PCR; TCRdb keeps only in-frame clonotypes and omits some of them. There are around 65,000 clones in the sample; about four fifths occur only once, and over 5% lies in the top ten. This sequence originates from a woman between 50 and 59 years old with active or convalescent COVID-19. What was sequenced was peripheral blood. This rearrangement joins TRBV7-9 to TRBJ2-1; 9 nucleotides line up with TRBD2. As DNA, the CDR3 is TGTGCCAGCAGCTTAAGCGGGAGGTACAATGAGCAGTTCTTC. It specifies CASSLSGRYNEQFF.